This entry lists 21 T cell receptor beta chains sequenced from one sample in a study of cytomegalovirus exposure and HLA in healthy donors. This table comes from immunoSEQ multiplex PCR, and its TCRdb copy is limited to in-frame clones, with some not included. The top ten clones hold roughly 4.2% of a sample with 110,000 or so clones, about 85% of them seen once. Source material: PBMCs. These receptors were obtained from a woman younger than 35 in good health and CMV-seropositive.

The V call is TRBV11-2, the J call TRBJ2-3, with TRBD2 as a possible D gene (6 bases). The CDR3 is 14 amino acids. CDR1 SGHAT and CDR2 FQNNGV come from the germline V gene. Trimming stripped 2 bases from V and 3 bases from J, with 9 bases between. DNA of the CDR3: TGTGCCAGCAGCTTAACAGGAGGGACAGATACGCAGTATTTT. Translated: CASSLTGGTDTQYF.

V usage is TRBV28 and J usage is TRBJ1-6; the D is unclear. The CDR3 length is 12 residues. The V gene lost 1 base and the J gene lost 7 bases, with 2 bases spanning the gap. In germline, CDR1 is MDHEN, CDR2 SYDVKM. CDR3 sequence: CASSLLNSPLHF. CDR3 coding DNA: TGTGCCAGCAGTTTATTAAATTCACCCCTCCACTTT.

Remarks on this clone: Relative to the germline gene, one junction end is altered; a read error may explain this. The same CDR3 can be traced to other DNA sequences in this sample. This chain connects TRBV6-5 to TRBJ2-7; 7 nucleotides align to TRBD1. This CDR3 spans 14 amino acids. Germline CDR1 MNHEY, CDR2 SVGAGI. CDR3 residues: CASSYRDRNYEQYF. The CDR3, as DNA: TGTGCCAGCAGTTACCGGGACAGAAACTACGAACAGTACTTC.

This CDR3 reads CASRGGSTLAQYF. The DNA for the CDR3 is TGTGCCAGCAGGGGTGGTAGCACGTTGGCCCAGTACTTC. The chain has TRBV28 and TRBJ2-5; D remains ambiguous. This CDR3 is built from 13 residues. Trimming cost V 6 bases and J 9 bases, with 17 bases left between them. From germline, CDR1 is MDHEN and CDR2 SYDVKM.

This chain links TRBV10-3 with TRBJ1-4; no clear D. Trimming left V 2 bases short and J 4 bases short, with 5 bases between. The germline gives CDR1 ENHRY, CDR2 SYGVKD. CDR3 size: 13 residues. CDR3 sequence: CAISEADNEKLFF. The CDR3, as DNA: TGTGCCATCAGTGAGGCGGATAATGAAAAACTGTTTTTT.

This chain uses TRBV5-4 with TRBJ2-5; 10 bases fit TRBD1. Germline values: CDR1 SGHNT, CDR2 YYREEE (reference sequence). V lost 0 bases to trimming and J lost 4 bases; unmatched junction nucleotides: 6. There are 16 residues in the CDR3. The CDR3 reads CASSLAKTGGAETQYF. For the CDR3, the DNA is TGTGCCAGCAGCTTGGCTAAGACAGGGGGCGCAGAGACCCAGTACTTC.

V gene TRBV7-9 combines with J gene TRBJ1-1; no clear D. The CDR3 runs to 13 residues. V lost 5 bases and J 7 bases, leaving 14 bases between the germline ends. Germline-derived CDR1 and CDR2 are SEHNR and FQNEAQ (reference sequence). CDR3: CASSRGQTNEAFF. The CDR3 DNA reads TGTGCCAGCAGCCGCGGGCAGACTAATGAAGCTTTCTTT.

This chain uses TRBV5-6 with TRBJ2-7, with 13 nucleotides matching TRBD2. The trim removed 2 bases at V and 5 bases at J, leaving 7 bases unmatched. The germline CDR1 and CDR2 sequences are SGHDT and YYEEEE. The CDR3 has 16 residues. The CDR3 here is CASSLGTSGVIHEQYF. The CDR3 DNA reads TGTGCCAGCAGCTTAGGGACTAGCGGGGTTATACACGAGCAGTACTTC.

The V call is TRBV6-5, the J call TRBJ1-2; TRBD1 aligns across 10 bases. The CDR3 totals 15 residues. Losses at the gene ends were 5 bases for V and 4 bases for J; bases not matched to a gene: 7. Germline V gene data show CDR1 as MNHEY and CDR2 as SVGAGI. CDR3 nucleotides: TGTGCCAGCAGTCTACGGGACAGGGGCATCTATGGCTACACCTTC. Protein product: CASSLRDRGIYGYTF.

V and J are TRBV2 and TRBJ2-7, with D perhaps matching TRBD2 (5 bases). The germline V and J ends were trimmed by 9 bases and 7 bases, with 16 bases remaining between them. CDR3 length equals 12 residues. From germline, CDR1 is SNHLY and CDR2 FYNNEI. CDR3 DNA sequence: TGTGCCAGGAGCAGTGGACGGGGTGAGCAGTACTTC. This encodes CARSSGRGEQYF.

This chain uses TRBV6-5 with TRBJ1-1, with 10 bases lining up with TRBD1. Germline V lookup: CDR1 MNHEY, CDR2 SVGAGI. Trimming took 6 bases from V and 1 from J; bases not matched to a gene: 5. CDR3 length: 15 residues. Here the CDR3 DNA reads TGTGCCAGCAGCCCCCGGGACAGGGGGAACACTGAAGCTTTCTTT. Its translation is CASSPRDRGNTEAFF.

The chain links TRBV5-1 to TRBJ2-3; D uncertain. Germline CDR1 reads SGHRS; CDR2 reads YFSETQ. Deletions cut 0 bases from V and 2 bases from J, with 4 bases between. CDR3 length equals 13 residues. The CDR3 region has the DNA TGCGCCAGCAGCTTGGACAACACAGATACGCAGTATTTT. As protein: CASSLDNTDTQYF.

The chain recombines TRBV7-2 with TRBJ1-5; D call uncertain. Trimming pared 3 bases from V and 5 bases from J, leaving 14 bases between. The length of the CDR3 is 15 residues. CDR1 is SGHTA, CDR2 FQGNSA, per germline. The CDR3 is CASSLVRGPDQPQHF. CDR3 bases: TGTGCCAGCAGCTTGGTGCGGGGTCCGGATCAGCCCCAGCATTTT.

The chain joins TRBV27 to TRBJ2-7; no clear D. V lost 5 bases and J 0 bases, leaving 8 bases between the germline ends. Germline loops: CDR1 MNHEY, CDR2 SMNVEV (reference sequence). CDR3 length equals 13 residues. The CDR3 loop is CASSMISSYEQYF. CDR3 DNA: TGTGCCAGCAGTATGATTAGCTCCTACGAGCAGTACTTC.

The chain has TRBV30 and TRBJ2-3, with 8 bases that match TRBD2. V was clipped by 3 bases and J by 2 bases; unmatched bases: 4. This CDR3 has 14 amino acids. Germline values: CDR1 GTSNPN, CDR2 SVGIG (reference sequence). CDR3 in amino acids: CAWRMTSATDTQYF. The CDR3 bases are TGTGCCTGGAGGATGACTAGCGCCACAGATACGCAGTATTTT.

The chain carries TRBV14 and TRBJ1-1; TRBD1 aligns across 7 bases. The CDR3 length is 15 residues. Germline CDR1 SGHDN, CDR2 FVKESK. After removal of 4 bases from V and 3 bases from J, the junction contained 8 bases not matched to a gene. CDR3 region: CASSLIGRGDTEAFF. As DNA, the CDR3 is TGTGCCAGCAGCCTGATCGGCAGGGGGGACACTGAAGCTTTCTTT.

The chain is built from TRBV28 and TRBJ1-2; no firm D call. CDR3 length equals 12 residues. V lost 3 bases and J lost 2, with 4 bases in between. Germline CDR1 MDHEN, CDR2 SYDVKM. Here the CDR3 reads CASSFQNYGYTF. CDR3 nucleotides: TGTGCCAGCAGTTTTCAGAACTATGGCTACACCTTC.

This clone is a singleton in its sample. The gene calls are TRBV6-5 and TRBJ2-1; D may be TRBD2 (6 bases). Per the germline V gene, CDR1 is MNHEY and CDR2 is SVGAGI. CDR3 length: 15 residues. V was clipped by 4 bases and J by 9 bases, with 19 bases between them. The CDR3 here is CASSSYYRRESEQFF. For the CDR3, the DNA is TGTGCCAGCAGTTCATACTACCGCCGGGAGAGTGAGCAGTTCTTC.

The rearrangement uses TRBV28 and TRBJ2-1; D not resolved. CDR1 and CDR2 (germline): MDHEN, SYDVKM. Trimming cost V 5 bases and J 0 bases, with 8 bases left between them. This CDR3 has 14 residues. The CDR3 here is CASSRSGSYNEQFF. Written as DNA, the CDR3 is TGTGCCAGCAGTCGCTCGGGCTCCTACAATGAGCAGTTCTTC.

The V and J genes are TRBV6-1 and TRBJ2-7; D gene unclear. CDR1 is MNHNS, CDR2 SASEGT, per germline. The CDR3 spans 13 residues. The V end lost 1 base, the J end lost 3 bases, and 7 bases lay between the germline ends. This chain's CDR3 is CASSEDYGYEQYF. The CDR3 DNA is TGTGCCAGCAGTGAAGACTATGGCTACGAGCAGTACTTC.

The chain combines TRBV28 with TRBJ2-7, with D possibly TRBD2 on 6 matching bases. The CDR3 is made up of 11 amino acids. V shed 3 bases and J shed 7 bases, with 7 bases lying between them. Looked up from germline, CDR1 is MDHEN and CDR2 is SYDVKM. The chain's CDR3 is CASSLGGEQYF. In nucleotides, the CDR3 is TGTGCCAGCAGTTTGGGGGGTGAGCAGTACTTC.